This TCR beta chain was sequenced in a study of OX40 agonist ivuxolimab in advanced cancers. Regarding the complete study: Ivuxolimab, which targeted the costimulatory receptor OX40 (CD134), was an agonistic, fully human IgG2 monoclonal antibody. Intravenous ivuxolimab was administered to patients every 2 weeks at six dose levels: 0.01, 0.1, 0.3, 1.5, 3 and 10 mg/kg. Of the 50 to 55 patients in dose escalation, 19 had hepatocellular carcinoma, about 15 had melanoma, 9 had renal cell carcinoma and 9 had head and neck cancer. The dose-escalation cohort was approximately 83% male with a mean age of approximately 60 years, ranging from about 20 to 80. Patients were allowed to have had prior anti-PD-1, anti-PD-L1 or anti-CTLA-4 therapy, and approximately 39% of the dose-escalation patients had been treated with checkpoint inhibitors. Three dose-escalation patients achieved partial responses, one with hepatocellular carcinoma and two with cutaneous melanoma. Peripheral TCRbeta sequencing aimed to test whether ivuxolimab altered TCR sequence diversity and caused clonal T-cell expansion. The monotherapy dose-escalation portion (N ≈ 50 patients) of the phase I ivuxolimab trial is reported in the paper. What the authors observed across the whole study: In partial responders in the 0.1-3.0 mg/kg groups, normalized peripheral clonal expansion was found to be among the lowest, especially among CD8+ T cells. The antigen specificity of the clonally expanded peripheral T cells was not determined. Clonal expansion of both CD4+ and CD8+ blood T cells was observed from baseline to week 6 at doses 0.1 to 3.0 mg/kg. On average, CD8+ T cells showed more expanded clones than CD4+ T cells after ivuxolimab. Low levels of normalized T-cell clonal expansion were also seen in some patients who did not respond.

Comment on this clone: Its antigen is currently not known. It has no much larger one-base neighbor in the sample; base qualities were not kept.

The trial excluded patients who had a history of autoimmune disease or who were on systemic immunosuppression. Peripheral blood for TCR sequencing was collected from all dose cohorts at baseline, on cycle 4 day 1, and on cycle 7 day 1. The samples were drawn from a first-in-human, open-label, multicenter phase I dose-escalation trial of ivuxolimab. The trial enrolled adults with locally advanced or metastatic head and neck squamous cell, hepatocellular, melanoma or renal cell carcinoma. CD4+ and CD8+ T cells were sorted separately from peripheral blood before TCR sequencing. The cysteine opens and the phenylalanine closes a CDR3 of 15 amino acids. The retained sequence is limited to the CDR3, 45 bases, with the frame set at the first base. V lost 4 bases and J lost 0 bases; the stretch between them is 11 bases long. CDR1 and CDR2 are read off the germline V gene as SGHRS and YFSETQ. Genomic DNA was extracted from sorted cells for sequencing of the TCRbeta CDR3 region. The immunoSEQ Assay was used for sequencing of TCRbeta CDR3 regions. TCRdb carries this immuneACCESS record with in-frame sequences only. Its versions omit some clonotypes, under half of them owing to an unresolved V gene in the studies checked, with the rest unexplained. This sample comprises more than 70,000 clones, about 93% of them detected only once. Roughly an eighth of the sample is held by the ten biggest clonotypes.

The rearranged chain carries TRBV5-1 and TRBJ2-1, and perhaps TRBD1 as D gene, on 6 matching bases. This clonotype was obtained from an adult with an advanced solid tumor such as melanoma, head and neck, liver or kidney cancer. The sample was CD4+ or CD8+ T cells sorted from blood, taken in a trial of the OX40 agonist ivuxolimab. The CDR3 in this case is CASSPRGGSYNEQFF. The DNA sequence is as follows: TGCGCCAGCAGCCCGCGAGGGGGCTCCTACAATGAGCAGTTCTTC.